This T cell receptor beta chain was sequenced in a study of blood T cell repertoires in COVID-19. About the research overall: Samples taken during acute and convalescent COVID-19 were collected in the United States, Italy and Spain. In each case, the material was cDNA or gDNA derived from T cells, B-cell-depleted T cells, or PBMCs.

In the original analysis: By means of reference gene primer amplification, nucleated cell counts were estimated. Generated by immunoSEQ multiplex PCR, the TCRdb table keeps only in-frame clones and is missing some. That table furnishes V, J and clone size, whereas the DNA furnished D and trimming. The sample has 400,000 to 450,000 clones; about 89% are singletons. Seattle patient enrollment occurred during active infection, with longitudinal follow-up thereafter. The CDR3 covers 16 residues. Unmatched junction bases numbered 18, after V lost 8 bases and J lost 4 bases. Per the germline V gene, CDR1 is SQVTM and CDR2 is ANQGSEA.

This sequence joins TRBV29-1 and TRBJ2-3; 7 bases map to TRBD1. The clonotype was recovered from a middle-aged woman with COVID-19, enrolled during active disease. Material for sequencing was peripheral blood. Written as DNA, the CDR3 is TGCAGCTGGGGTGGGGTCCTAGGGGGCGAGGCAGATACGCAGTATTTT. As protein: CSWGGVLGGEADTQYF.